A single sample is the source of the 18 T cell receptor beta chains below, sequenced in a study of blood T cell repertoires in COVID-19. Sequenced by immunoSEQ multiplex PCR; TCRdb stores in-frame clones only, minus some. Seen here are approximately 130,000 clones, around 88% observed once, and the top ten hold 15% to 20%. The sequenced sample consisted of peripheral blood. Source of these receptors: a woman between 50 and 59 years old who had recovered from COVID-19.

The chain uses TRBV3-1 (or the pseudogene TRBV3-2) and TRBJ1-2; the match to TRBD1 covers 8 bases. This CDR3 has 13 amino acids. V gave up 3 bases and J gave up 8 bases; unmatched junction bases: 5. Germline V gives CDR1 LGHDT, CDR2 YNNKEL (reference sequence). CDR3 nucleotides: TGTGCCAGCAGCCATGGACAGGGTGGGGGCTACACCTTC. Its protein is CASSHGQGGGYTF.

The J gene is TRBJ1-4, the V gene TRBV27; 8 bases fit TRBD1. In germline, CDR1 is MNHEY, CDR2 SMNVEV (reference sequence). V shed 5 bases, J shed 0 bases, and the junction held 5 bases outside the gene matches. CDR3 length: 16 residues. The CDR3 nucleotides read TGTGCCAGCAGTCTCCGGACAGGGACAACTAATGAAAAACTGTTTTTT. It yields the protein CASSLRTGTTNEKLFF.

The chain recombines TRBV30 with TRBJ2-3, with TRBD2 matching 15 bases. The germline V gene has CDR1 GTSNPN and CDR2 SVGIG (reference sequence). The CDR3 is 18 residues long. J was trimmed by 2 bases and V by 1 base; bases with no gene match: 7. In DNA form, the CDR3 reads TGTGCCTGGAGTGCCGGACTAGCGGGGGGGATTCACACAGATACGCAGTATTTT. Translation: CAWSAGLAGGIHTDTQYF.

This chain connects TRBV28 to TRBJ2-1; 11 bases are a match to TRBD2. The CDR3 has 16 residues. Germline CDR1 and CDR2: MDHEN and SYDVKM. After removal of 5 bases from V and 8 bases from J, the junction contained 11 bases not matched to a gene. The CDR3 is CASSVSLAGGQYEQFF. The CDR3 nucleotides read TGTGCCAGCAGTGTATCCTTAGCGGGAGGGCAGTATGAGCAGTTCTTC.

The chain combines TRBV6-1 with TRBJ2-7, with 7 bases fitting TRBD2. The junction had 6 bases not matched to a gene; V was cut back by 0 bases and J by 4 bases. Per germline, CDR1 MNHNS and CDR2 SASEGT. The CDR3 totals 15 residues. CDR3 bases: TGTGCCAGCAGTGAAGCATCAGAGCGGGGATACGAGCAGTACTTC. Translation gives CASSEASERGYEQYF.

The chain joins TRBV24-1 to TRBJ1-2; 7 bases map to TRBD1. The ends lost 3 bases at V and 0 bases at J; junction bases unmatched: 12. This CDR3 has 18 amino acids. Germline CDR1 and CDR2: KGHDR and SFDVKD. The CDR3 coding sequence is TGTGCCACCAGTGATCCCGGGACAGCGTACGAAACTAACTATGGCTACACCTTC. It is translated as CATSDPGTAYETNYGYTF.

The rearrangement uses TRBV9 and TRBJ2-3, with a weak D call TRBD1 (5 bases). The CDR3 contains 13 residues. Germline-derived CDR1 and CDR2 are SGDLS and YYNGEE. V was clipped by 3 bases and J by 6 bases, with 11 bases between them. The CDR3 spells CASSGYSGDTQYF. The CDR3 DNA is TGTGCCAGCAGCGGATACTCAGGGGATACGCAGTATTTT.

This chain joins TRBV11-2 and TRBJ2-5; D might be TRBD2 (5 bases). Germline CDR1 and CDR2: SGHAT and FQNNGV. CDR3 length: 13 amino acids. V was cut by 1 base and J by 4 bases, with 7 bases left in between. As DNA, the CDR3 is TGTGCCAGCAGCTTAGGACGGGGAGAGACCCAGTACTTC. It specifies CASSLGRGETQYF.

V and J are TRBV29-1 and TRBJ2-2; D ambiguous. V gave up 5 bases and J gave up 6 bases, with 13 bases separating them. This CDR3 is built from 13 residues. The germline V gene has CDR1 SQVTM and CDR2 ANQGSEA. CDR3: CSVSQNRAGELFF. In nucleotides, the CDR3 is TGCAGCGTTTCACAGAACAGAGCCGGGGAGCTGTTTTTT.

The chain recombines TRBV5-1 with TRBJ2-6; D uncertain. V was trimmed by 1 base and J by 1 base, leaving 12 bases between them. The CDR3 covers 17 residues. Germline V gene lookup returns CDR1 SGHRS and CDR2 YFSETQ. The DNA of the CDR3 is TGCGCCAGCAGCTTGCGTTCCTTCCCGTCTGGGGCCAACGTCCTGACTTTC. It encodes CASSLRSFPSGANVLTF.

As DNA, the CDR3 is TGTGCCAGCAGTGATTCGGGGGGGCTCCCAGATACGCAGTATTTT. Translated: CASSDSGGLPDTQYF. The chain uses TRBV6-1 and TRBJ2-3, with 8 bases that match TRBD2. The junction had 6 bases not matched to a gene; V was cut back by 3 bases and J by 4 bases. The CDR3 contains 15 residues. Germline values: CDR1 MNHNS, CDR2 SASEGT.

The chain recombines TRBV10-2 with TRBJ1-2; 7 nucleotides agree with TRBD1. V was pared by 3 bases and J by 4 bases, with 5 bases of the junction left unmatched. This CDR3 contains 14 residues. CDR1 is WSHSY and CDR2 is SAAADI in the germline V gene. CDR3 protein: CASSESTGSYGYTF. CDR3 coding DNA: TGCGCCAGCAGTGAATCGACAGGGTCCTATGGCTACACCTTC.

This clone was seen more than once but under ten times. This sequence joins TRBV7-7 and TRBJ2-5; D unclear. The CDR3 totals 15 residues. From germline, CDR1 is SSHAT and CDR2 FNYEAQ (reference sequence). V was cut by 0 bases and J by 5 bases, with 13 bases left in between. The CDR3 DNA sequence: TGTGCCAGCAGCTTAGCGCCTAACTACCTCGAGACCCAGTACTTC. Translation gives CASSLAPNYLETQYF.

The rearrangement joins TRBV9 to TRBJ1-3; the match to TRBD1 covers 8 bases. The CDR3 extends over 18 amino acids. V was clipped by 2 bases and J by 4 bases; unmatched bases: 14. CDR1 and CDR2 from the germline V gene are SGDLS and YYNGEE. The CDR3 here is CASSVGGGQGMRGNTIYF. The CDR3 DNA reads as TGTGCCAGCAGCGTGGGGGGCGGACAGGGAATGAGAGGAAACACCATATATTTT.

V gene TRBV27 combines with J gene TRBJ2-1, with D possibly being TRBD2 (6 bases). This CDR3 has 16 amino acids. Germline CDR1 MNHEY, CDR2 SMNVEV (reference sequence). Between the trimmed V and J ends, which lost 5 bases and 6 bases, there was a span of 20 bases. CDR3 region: CASSGSGTHVGNEQFF. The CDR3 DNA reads TGTGCCAGCAGTGGCTCCGGGACTCACGTGGGCAATGAGCAGTTCTTC.

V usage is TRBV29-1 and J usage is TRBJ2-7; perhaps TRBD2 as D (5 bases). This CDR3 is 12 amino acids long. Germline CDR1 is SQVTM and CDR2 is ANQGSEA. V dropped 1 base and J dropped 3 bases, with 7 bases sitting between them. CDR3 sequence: CSVEAAGYEQYF. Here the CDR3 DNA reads TGCAGCGTTGAAGCCGCGGGCTACGAGCAGTACTTC.

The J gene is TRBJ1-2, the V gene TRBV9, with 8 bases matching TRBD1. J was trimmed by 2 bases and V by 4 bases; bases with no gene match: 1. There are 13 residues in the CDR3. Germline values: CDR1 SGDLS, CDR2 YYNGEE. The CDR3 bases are TGTGCCAGCAGCAGGACAGGGAACTATGGCTACACCTTC. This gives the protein CASSRTGNYGYTF.

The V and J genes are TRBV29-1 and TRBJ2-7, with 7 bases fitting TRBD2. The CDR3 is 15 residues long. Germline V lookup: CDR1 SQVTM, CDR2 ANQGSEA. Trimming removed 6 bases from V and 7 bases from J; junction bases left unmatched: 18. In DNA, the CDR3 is TGCAGCGTCCGGGGGAGGGGCCCTCGGGCGGGTGAGCAGTACTTC. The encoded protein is CSVRGRGPRAGEQYF.